This T cell receptor (beta chain) was profiled in a study of T cell responses to AZD1222 COVID-19 vaccine (dated by TCRdb to the early 2020s). Regarding the study in general: A total of 230 to 250 trial participants underwent TCR sequencing, of whom roughly 210 had received two doses of AZD1222 and some 25 had received two doses of the MenACWY control vaccine. Trial participants were enrolled by age into 18-55, 56-69 and 70-plus year subgroups, with approximately 150, 28 and 58 TCR-sequenced participants respectively. The paper's findings and limits, for the study overall: Participants were mostly white British, with more females than males. The authors suggested clonal diversity may have been underestimated. In the small 56-69-year group, the increase in depth fell short of significance, most likely because of low power. After two AZD1222 doses, spike-specific TCR breadth and depth were significantly higher than at day 0 and than in MenACWY recipients. Conclusions about previously exposed vaccinees were limited because only a handful of AZD1222 recipients were SARS-CoV-2 seropositive at baseline. Nearly half of unique spike-specific TCRs reportedly recognized epitopes outside regions mutated in the B.1.351 and B.1.1.7 variants. Vaccine-associated CD4 TCRs spanned the whole spike protein, with dominant responses in regions 160-218 and 743-854. Because no samples from the day 14 peak response were available, repertoires could be characterized only after the peak T cell response.

This specimen's time point label, interpreted: about 28 days (+/-7) after the second vaccine dose. AZD1222 recipients given second doses at about 4 weeks or at about 12 weeks were pooled, since spike-specific TCR depth and breadth were not found to differ between the two schedules. The vaccinee samples were drawn from two UK trials, COV001 and COV002, one of which was a single-blind randomized controlled phase 2/3 trial testing AZD1222 (ChAdOx1 nCoV-19) in healthy adults. For TCRbeta chain sequencing, PBMC samples were collected from trial participants at day 0 and at day 28 after the second dose. The germline V gene gives CDR1 as MRHNA and CDR2 as SNTAGT. The CDR3 has 14 amino acids, counting the end cysteine and phenylalanine. Only CDR3 DNA remains: 42 bases, in frame from the first base. V is clipped by 6 bases and J by 8 bases, and the sequence between their germline boundaries is 16 bases long.

The CDR3 regions of human TCRbeta chains were analyzed by immunosequencing. The study's own analysis went as follows. TCRs in the repertoires were compared against a reference library of SARS-CoV-2-specific TCRs that had been generated with the MIRA antigen-specificity platform. Breadth meant the fraction of unique TCRs that were SARS-CoV-2-associated, whereas depth meant the fraction of total T cells that were SARS-CoV-2-associated. Using the MIRA data, every spike-specific TCR was mapped to the spike region that the TCR reacted to and assigned to either a CD4 or a CD8 class. Log10-transformed breadth and depth values were compared by one-way ANOVA with Sidak's multiple comparisons tests. Held by TCRdb, this immuneACCESS table contains in-frame sequences only and omits some clones. Under half of the omission traces to an unresolved V gene where checked; the cause of the rest is unknown. V and J calls and clone size are as listed in that table; D and trimming were resolved from the DNA. The sample records 100,000 or so clones, roughly 86% of which are singletons. The ten largest clones take up 5.5% to 6% of the sample.

As concerns this clone: The antigen this receptor binds is unknown. Nothing much larger sits one base from this clone, and base qualities are not available.

This sequence originates from an adult who received the AZD1222 COVID-19 vaccine. Sequenced here: peripheral blood, sampled 28 days after the second AZD1222 dose. The rearranged segments are TRBV6-4 and TRBJ1-4; the D gene remains uncertain. This receptor carries the CDR3 CASRLRSGEEKLFF. The DNA reads as follows: TGTGCCAGCAGGCTGAGAAGTGGAGAGGAAAAACTGTTTTTT.